Listed here are 3 T cell receptor beta chains from one sample, sequenced in a study of T cells after yellow fever vaccination. TCRdb analysed the 5' RACE reads with MiXCR anew, one entry per CDR3 protein. The table has some 340,000 distinct CDR3 sequences, approximately 11% seen once; the top ten hold 2.5% to 4%. Sequencing used CD4+ T cells sorted from PBMCs, obtained 45 days after the yellow fever booster vaccination. These receptors were taken from a man younger than 35 who received the YFV17D yellow fever vaccine.

There are many counts of this clonotype. The CDR3 nucleotides are TGTGCCAGCTCACCACCGGGACTCGCGAACACCGGGGAGCTGTTTTTT. It encodes CASSPPGLANTGELFF. The rearrangement links TRBV18 to TRBJ2-2; D perhaps matches TRBD2 (6 bases). Germline assignment: CDR1 KGHSH and CDR2 LQKENI. Trimming shortened V by 0 bases and J by 0 bases, and 8 bases separated the two germline ends. CDR3 size: 16 residues.

There are many counts of this clonotype. The chain is built from TRBV5-1 and TRBJ2-2; D is unresolved. With 5 bases removed from V and 5 bases from J, the gap between germline ends came to 19 bases. Germline V gene lookup returns CDR1 SGHRS and CDR2 YFSETQ. The CDR3 spans 16 residues. CDR3 sequence (DNA): TGCGCCAGCAGTTACGTTTTCTCGAGGACGACCGGGGAGCTGTTTTTT. Its translation is CASSYVFSRTTGELFF.

The table lists this clonotype with many counts. The gene calls are TRBV5-4 and TRBJ1-5; unclear D gene. V shed 1 base and J shed 5 bases, with 7 bases lying between them. Germline CDR1 reads SGHNT; CDR2 reads YYREEE (reference sequence). This CDR3 spans 13 amino acids. The CDR3: CASSLNGDQPQHF. The DNA of the CDR3 is TGTGCCAGCAGCTTGAACGGGGATCAGCCCCAGCATTTT.